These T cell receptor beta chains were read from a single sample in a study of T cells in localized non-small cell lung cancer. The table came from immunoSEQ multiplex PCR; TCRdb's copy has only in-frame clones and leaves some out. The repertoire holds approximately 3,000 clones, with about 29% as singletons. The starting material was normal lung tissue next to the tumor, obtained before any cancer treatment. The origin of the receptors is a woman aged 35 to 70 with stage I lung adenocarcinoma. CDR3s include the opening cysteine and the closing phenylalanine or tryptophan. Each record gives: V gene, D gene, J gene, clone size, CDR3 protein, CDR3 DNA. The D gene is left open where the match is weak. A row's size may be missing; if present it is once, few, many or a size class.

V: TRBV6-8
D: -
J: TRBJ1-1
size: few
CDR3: CASSWSFSGTEAFF
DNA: TGTGCCAGCAGTTGGTCATTCTCGGGCACTGAAGCTTTCTTT

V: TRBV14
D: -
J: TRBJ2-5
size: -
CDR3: CASSPWFGETQYF
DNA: TGTGCCAGCAGCCCTTGGTTCGGGGAGACCCAGTACTTC

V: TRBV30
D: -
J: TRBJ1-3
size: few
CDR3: CAWSVVGAGNTIYF
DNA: TGTGCCTGGAGTGTCGTCGGGGCCGGAAACACCATATATTTT

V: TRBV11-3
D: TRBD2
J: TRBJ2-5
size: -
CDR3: CASRLGRGSGQTQYF
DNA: TGTGCCAGCAGGTTAGGGCGGGGGTCCGGGCAGACCCAGTACTTC

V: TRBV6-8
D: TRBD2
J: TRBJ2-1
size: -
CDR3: CASTAGVNEQFF
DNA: TGTGCCAGCACAGCGGGAGTTAATGAGCAGTTCTTC

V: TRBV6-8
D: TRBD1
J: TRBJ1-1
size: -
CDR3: CASSWGTAPEAFF
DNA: TGTGCCAGCAGTTGGGGGACAGCTCCAGAAGCTTTCTTT

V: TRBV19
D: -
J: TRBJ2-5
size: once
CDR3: CASSPRTGQVQETQYF
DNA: TGTGCCAGTAGTCCTCGAACGGGACAAGTTCAAGAGACCCAGTACTTC

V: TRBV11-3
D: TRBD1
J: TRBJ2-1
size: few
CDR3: CASSHTGGSYNEQFF
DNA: TGTGCCAGCAGCCACACAGGGGGCTCCTACAATGAGCAGTTCTTC

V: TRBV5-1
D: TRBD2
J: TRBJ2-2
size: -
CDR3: CASSLDPSGRVNTGELFF
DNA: TGCGCCAGCAGCTTGGATCCTAGCGGGAGGGTGAACACCGGGGAGCTGTTTTTT

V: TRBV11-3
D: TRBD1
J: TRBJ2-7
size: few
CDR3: CASSLDGTGAYEQYF
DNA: TGTGCCAGCAGCTTAGACGGGACAGGGGCCTACGAGCAGTACTTC

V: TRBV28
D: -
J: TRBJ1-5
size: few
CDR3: CATKPSGQANQPQHF
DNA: TGTGCCACTAAACCTTCGGGGCAGGCCAATCAGCCCCAGCATTTT

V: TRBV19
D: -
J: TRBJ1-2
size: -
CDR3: CASSISQDSLRGYTF
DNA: TGTGCCAGTAGCATCTCGCAGGACAGTTTACGTGGCTACACCTTC

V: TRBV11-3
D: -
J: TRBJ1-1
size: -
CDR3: CASSLEAAAPEAFF
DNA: TGTGCCAGCAGCTTAGAGGCGGCAGCCCCTGAAGCTTTCTTT

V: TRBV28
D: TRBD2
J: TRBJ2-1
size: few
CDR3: CASSPSGGGPFNEQFF
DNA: TGTGCCAGCAGCCCCTCCGGGGGAGGGCCGTTCAATGAGCAGTTCTTC

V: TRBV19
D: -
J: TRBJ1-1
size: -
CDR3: CASRGAVGVAEAFF
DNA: TGTGCCAGTAGAGGGGCGGTTGGGGTGGCTGAAGCTTTCTTT

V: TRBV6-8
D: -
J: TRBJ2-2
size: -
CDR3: CASSLPLRITGELFF
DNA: TGTGCCAGCAGTCTGCCTCTGAGGATCACCGGGGAGCTGTTTTTT

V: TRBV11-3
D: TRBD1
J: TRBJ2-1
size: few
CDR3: CASGPGQPYNEQFF
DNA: TGTGCCAGCGGTCCGGGACAGCCCTACAATGAGCAGTTCTTC

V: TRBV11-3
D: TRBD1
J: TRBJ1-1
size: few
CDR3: CASSPDRGRTEAFF
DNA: TGTGCCAGCAGCCCGGACAGGGGGCGGACTGAAGCTTTCTTT

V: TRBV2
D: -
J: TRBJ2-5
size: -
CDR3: CASSDDQTQETQYF
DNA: TGTGCCAGCAGTGATGATCAGACCCAAGAGACCCAGTACTTC

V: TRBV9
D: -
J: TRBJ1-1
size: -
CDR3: CASSTRERNTEAFF
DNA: TGTGCCAGCAGTACAAGGGAGAGGAACACTGAAGCTTTCTTT

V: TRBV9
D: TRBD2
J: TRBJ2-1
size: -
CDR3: CASTRSGIAYNEQFF
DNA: TGTGCCAGCACCCGTAGCGGGATCGCCTACAATGAGCAGTTCTTC

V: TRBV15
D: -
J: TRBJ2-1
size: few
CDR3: CATSKSRAYNEQFF
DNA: TGTGCCACCAGCAAATCCCGGGCCTACAATGAGCAGTTCTTC

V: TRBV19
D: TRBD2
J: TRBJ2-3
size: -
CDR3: CASSMGPIGGGADTQYF
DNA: TGTGCCAGTAGTATGGGACCCATTGGGGGGGGAGCAGATACGCAGTATTTT

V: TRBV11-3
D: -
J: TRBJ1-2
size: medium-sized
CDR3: CASSPGGAGQHANYGYTF
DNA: TGTGCCAGCAGCCCCGGTGGGGCAGGGCAACACGCTAACTATGGCTACACCTTC

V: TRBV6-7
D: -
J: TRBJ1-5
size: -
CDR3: CASSYTGSNQPQHF
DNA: TGTGCCAGCAGTTACACCGGGAGCAATCAGCCCCAGCATTTT

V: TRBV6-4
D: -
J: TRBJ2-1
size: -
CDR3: CASGAYNEQFF
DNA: TGTGCCAGTGGAGCCTACAATGAGCAGTTCTTC

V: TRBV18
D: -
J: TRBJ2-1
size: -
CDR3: CASSPMLEGNEQFF
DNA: TGTGCCAGCTCACCGATGCTTGAAGGCAATGAGCAGTTCTTC

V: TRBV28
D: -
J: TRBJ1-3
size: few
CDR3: CASSLRNGNTIYF
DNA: TGTGCCAGCAGTTTAAGGAATGGAAACACCATATATTTT

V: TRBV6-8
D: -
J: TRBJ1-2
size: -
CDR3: CASSDLDRTNYGYTF
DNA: TGTGCCAGCAGTGATTTGGACAGAACTAACTATGGCTACACCTTC

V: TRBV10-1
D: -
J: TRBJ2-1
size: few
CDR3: CASSRLGTGYNEQFF
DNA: TGCGCCAGCAGTCGACTAGGAACGGGTTACAATGAGCAGTTCTTC

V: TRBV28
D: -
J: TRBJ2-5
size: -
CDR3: CASRKQGIETQYF
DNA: TGTGCCAGCAGGAAACAGGGTATTGAGACCCAGTACTTC

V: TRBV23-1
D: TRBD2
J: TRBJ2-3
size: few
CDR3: CASSLGLAGESSTDTQYF
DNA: TGCGCCAGCAGCCTTGGACTAGCGGGAGAATCTAGCACAGATACGCAGTATTTT

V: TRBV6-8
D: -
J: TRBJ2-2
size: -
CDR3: CASSPRRGELFF
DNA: TGTGCCAGCAGTCCCCGCCGTGGGGAGCTGTTTTTT

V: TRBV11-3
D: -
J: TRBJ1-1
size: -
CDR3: CASSSQGVQFTEAFF
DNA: TGTGCCAGCAGCTCCCAGGGTGTCCAATTCACTGAAGCTTTCTTT

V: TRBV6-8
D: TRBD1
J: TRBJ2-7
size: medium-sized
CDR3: CASSWDSSYEQYF
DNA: TGTGCCAGCAGTTGGGACAGCTCCTACGAGCAGTACTTC

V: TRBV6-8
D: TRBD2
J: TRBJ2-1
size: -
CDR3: CASSYGAGVVNEQFF
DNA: TGTGCCAGCAGTTACGGAGCGGGAGTTGTCAATGAGCAGTTCTTC

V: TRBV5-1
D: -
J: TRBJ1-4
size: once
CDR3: CASSPSGATNEKLFF
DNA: TGCGCCAGCAGCCCCTCCGGGGCCACAAATGAAAAACTGTTTTTT

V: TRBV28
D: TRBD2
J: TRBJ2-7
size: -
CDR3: CASSLWIAGGHEQYF
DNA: TGTGCCAGCAGTTTATGGATAGCGGGAGGACACGAGCAGTACTTC

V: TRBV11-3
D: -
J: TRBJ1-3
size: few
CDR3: CASSEGGISGNTIYF
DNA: TGTGCCAGCTCCGAAGGTGGGATCTCTGGAAACACCATATATTTT

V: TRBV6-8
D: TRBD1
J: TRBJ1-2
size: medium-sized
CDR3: CASSRTRQGSYGYTF
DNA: TGTGCCAGCAGCCGAACCCGACAGGGATCATATGGCTACACCTTC

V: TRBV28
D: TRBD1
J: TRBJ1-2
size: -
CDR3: CASTRGPDRGGYGYTF
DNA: TGTGCCAGCACCCGGGGTCCTGACAGGGGGGGCTATGGCTACACCTTC

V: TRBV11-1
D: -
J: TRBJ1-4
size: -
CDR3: CASSLVPQSPTNEKLFF
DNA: TGTGCCAGCAGCTTGGTTCCGCAGTCCCCAACTAATGAAAAACTGTTTTTT

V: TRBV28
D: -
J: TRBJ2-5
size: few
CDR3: CASSFPSPGEETQYF
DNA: TGTGCCAGCAGTTTTCCCAGCCCCGGGGAGGAGACCCAGTACTTC

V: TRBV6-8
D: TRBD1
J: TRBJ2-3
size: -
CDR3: CASSSGDRDTDTQYF
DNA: TGTGCCAGCAGCTCCGGGGACAGAGACACAGATACGCAGTATTTT

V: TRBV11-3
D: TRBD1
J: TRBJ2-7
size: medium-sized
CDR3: CASSHSDRVHEQYF
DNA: TGTGCCAGCAGCCACAGCGACAGGGTCCACGAGCAGTACTTC

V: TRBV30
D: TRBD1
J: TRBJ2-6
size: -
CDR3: CAWSSPRTGGPSGANVLTF
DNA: TGTGCCTGGAGTTCACCGCGGACAGGGGGCCCCTCTGGGGCCAACGTCCTGACTTTC

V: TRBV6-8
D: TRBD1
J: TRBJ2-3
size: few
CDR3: CASSDKAGGPDTQYF
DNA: TGTGCCAGCAGTGACAAGGCAGGGGGCCCAGATACGCAGTATTTT

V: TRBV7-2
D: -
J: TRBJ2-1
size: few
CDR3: CASSLSGSNEQFF
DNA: TGTGCCAGCAGCTTATCCGGGAGCAATGAGCAGTTCTTC

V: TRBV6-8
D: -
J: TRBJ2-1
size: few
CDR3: CASSDGVEYNEQFF
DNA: TGTGCCAGCAGTGACGGGGTAGAATACAATGAGCAGTTCTTC

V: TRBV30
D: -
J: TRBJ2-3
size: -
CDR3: CAWSEGLLGDTQYF
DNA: TGTGCCTGGAGTGAGGGACTCCTTGGGGATACGCAGTATTTT

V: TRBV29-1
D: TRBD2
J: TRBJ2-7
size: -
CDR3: CSVAGTSGKIVYEQYF
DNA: TGCAGCGTGGCCGGGACTAGCGGGAAAATCGTATACGAGCAGTACTTC

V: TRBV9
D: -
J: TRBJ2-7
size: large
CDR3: CASSVGAGPVYEQYF
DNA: TGTGCCAGCAGCGTAGGGGCGGGACCTGTCTACGAGCAGTACTTC

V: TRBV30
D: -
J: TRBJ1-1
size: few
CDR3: CAWSVTGDTEAFF
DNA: TGTGCCTGGAGTGTGACAGGCGACACTGAAGCTTTCTTT

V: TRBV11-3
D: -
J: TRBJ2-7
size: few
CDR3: CASSLGGTSQYEQYF
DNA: TGTGCCAGCAGCTTAGGTGGGACATCACAATACGAGCAGTACTTC

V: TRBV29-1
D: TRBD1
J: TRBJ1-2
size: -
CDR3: CSVEEQGAGGYTF
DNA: TGCAGCGTTGAAGAACAGGGGGCGGGTGGCTACACCTTC

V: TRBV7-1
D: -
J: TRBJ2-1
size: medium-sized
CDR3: CASSLDRNNEQFF
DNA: TGTGCCAGCAGCTTAGATAGGAACAATGAGCAGTTCTTC

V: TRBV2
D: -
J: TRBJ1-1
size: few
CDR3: CASSGGTLKNTEAFF
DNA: TGTGCCAGCAGTGGAGGGACACTTAAGAACACTGAAGCTTTCTTT

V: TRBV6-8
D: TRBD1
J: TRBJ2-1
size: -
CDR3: CASNRDSSYNEQFF
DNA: TGTGCCAGCAACCGGGACAGCTCCTACAATGAGCAGTTCTTC

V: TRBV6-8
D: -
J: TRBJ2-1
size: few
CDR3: CASSYGRSSYNEQFF
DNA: TGTGCCAGCAGTTACGGGCGGAGCTCCTACAATGAGCAGTTCTTC